The source of this TCR beta chain is a study of blood T cells in healthy people across ages. The study's findings and limits: There was no known CMV status for donors, so expanded clonotype changes were possibly confounded.

On this clonotype: Its antigen remains unknown.

V lost 0 bases and J lost 1, with 8 bases in between. Germline assignment: CDR1 SGHRS and CDR2 YFSETQ. The CDR3 runs 16 residues. Sample-barcoded 5' priming and a J-beta primer mix drove a second PCR of roughly 7 to 11 cycles. TCRdb independently ran MiXCR on the 5' RACE reads; one entry per CDR3 protein. This sample carries under 700,000 distinct CDR3 sequences, nearly 25% of them seen once, and the ten largest clones take less than 9%. These data were likewise used in another study, on T cells of mothers and their children. According to that study: Mother-child pairs who were related displayed a slightly higher overlap than unrelated pairs, a difference that was non-significant. Evidence of persistent microchimeric T cell clones was absent.

Sequenced material: blood. This chain joins TRBV5-1 and TRBJ2-6; D uncertain. This TCR derives from a boy aged 10-17 years in good health. The CDR3 spells CASSLGYGSGANVLTF. The CDR3 DNA is TGCGCCAGCAGCTTGGGATACGGGTCTGGGGCCAACGTCCTGACTTTC.